This entry lists 8 T cell receptor beta chains sequenced from one sample in a study of vaccination and CD4 T cells after COVID-19. Treatment here: approximately nine-day PBMC culture with coronavirus spike peptide pools or control peptides (ViraFEST assay). An Oncomine TCR Beta short-read assay was used to sequence the DNA from cultured CD4+ T cells. TCRdb analysed the PCR reads with MiXCR anew, one entry per CDR3 protein. The sample lists tens of thousands of distinct CDR3 sequences; 32% were seen once. What these receptors recognize is not known. Sequenced: cultured CD4+ T cells from blood. The receptors were sampled from a human donor with COVID-19.

The chain couples TRBV28 to TRBJ1-1; D is perhaps TRBD1 (6 bases). Trimming left V 7 bases short and J 1 base short, with 13 bases between. CDR1 is MDHEN and CDR2 is SYDVKM in the germline V gene. The CDR3 consists of 14 residues. The CDR3 reads CASMGAAQNTEAFF. The CDR3 DNA sequence: TGTGCCAGCATGGGGGCAGCACAGAACACTGAAGCTTTCTTT.

This clonotype has just a few counts. The V and J genes are TRBV7-2 and TRBJ1-1; a weak D match, TRBD1 (5 bases). V lost 7 bases to trimming and J lost 4 bases, with 16 bases between them. CDR3 length: 14 residues. Germline CDR1 SGHTA, CDR2 FQGNSA. CDR3 nucleotides: TGTGCCAGCACCACTAAAGGGGTCATCACTGAAGCTTTCTTT. Amino acid sequence: CASTTKGVITEAFF.

The table lists this clonotype with a few counts. The chain joins TRBV6-1 to TRBJ1-2; D unresolved. V was clipped by 0 bases and J by 4 bases, with 9 bases between them. The CDR3 consists of 14 residues. Germline V lookup: CDR1 MNHNS, CDR2 SASEGT. DNA of the CDR3: TGTGCCAGCAGTGAAGCAGAGGGCCCCTATGGCTACACCTTC. Translated, it gives CASSEAEGPYGYTF.

This chain uses TRBV12-3 or TRBV12-4 with TRBJ2-3; D ambiguous. The CDR3 is made up of 11 amino acids. V was shortened by 4 bases and J by 7 bases, with 6 bases between the two germline ends. CDR3 coding DNA: TGTGCCAGCAGTTCGACAAATACGCAGTATTTT. It is translated as CASSSTNTQYF.

In its sample, this clonotype was seen a few times. This chain joins TRBV30 and TRBJ2-1; 7 nucleotides align to TRBD2. J was trimmed by 7 bases and V by 1 base; bases with no gene match: 4. The germline V gene encodes CDR1 GTSNPN and CDR2 SVGIG (reference sequence). The CDR3 contains 13 residues. The CDR3 spells CAWSGAGENEQFF. The CDR3 bases are TGTGCCTGGAGTGGGGCGGGGGAGAATGAGCAGTTCTTC. Using reference TRBV30 and TRBJ2-1 for the parts outside the CDR3, the full variable domain is SQTIHQWPATLVQPVGSPLSLECTVEGTSNPNLYWYRQAAGRGLQLLFYSVGIGQISSEVPQNLSASRPQDRQFILSSKKLLLSDSGFYLCAWSGAGENEQFFGPGTRLTVL.

The chain couples TRBV6-5 to TRBJ2-3; tentative D call: TRBD1 (6 bases). The CDR3 contains 15 residues. Germline CDR1 reads MNHEY; CDR2 reads SVGAGI. V lost 2 bases and J 5 bases, leaving 14 bases between the germline ends. The CDR3 loop reads CASSYEGGRLDTQYF. The DNA of the CDR3 is TGTGCCAGCAGTTACGAAGGGGGTCGGTTAGATACGCAGTATTTT.

This clonotype was seen a few times. The chain employs TRBV19 and TRBJ2-3; possibly TRBD2 for D (6 bases). The V end was cut by 6 bases, the J end by 5 bases, with 9 bases between. This CDR3 has 12 amino acids. Germline V gene sequence: CDR1 LNHDA, CDR2 SQIVND (reference sequence). CDR3 bases: TGTGCCAGTAGGATTAGCGGAGATACGCAGTATTTT. Translation gives CASRISGDTQYF.

The rearrangement links TRBV5-6 to TRBJ2-7; D is tentatively TRBD1 or TRBD2 (5 bases each). The CDR3 is made up of 15 amino acids. CDR1 and CDR2 from the germline V gene are SGHDT and YYEEEE. Trimming took 4 bases from V and 7 from J, leaving 21 bases between them. CDR3 residues: CASSRRGTALTEQYF. DNA of the CDR3: TGTGCCAGCAGCCGCCGAGGGACCGCCCTAACGGAGCAGTACTTC. The whole variable domain, filled in from reference TRBV5-6 and TRBJ2-7, reads DAGVTQSPTHLIKTRGQQVTLRCSPKSGHDTVSWYQQALGQGPQFIFQYYEEEERQRGNFPDRFSGHQFPNYSSELNVNALLLGDSALYLCASSRRGTALTEQYFGPGTRLTVT.